What follows describes a single TCR beta chain. The CDR3 is made up of 14 amino acids. V was pared by 1 base and J by 4 bases, with 10 bases between. Germline V gene sequence: CDR1 SGHVS, CDR2 FNYEAQ. PCR amplification relied on 60 Vbeta primers (plus 13 Jbeta primers). Assay used: immunoSEQ multiplex PCR; TCRdb lists only in-frame clones, some missing. Counted here are tens of thousands of clones, under 85% occurring once; the ten biggest clones make up approximately 50%. The source of the sample is a study of cytomegalovirus exposure and HLA in healthy donors. The specimen was PBMCs. The source of this sequence is a man aged 45-60 years in good health and CMV-seropositive. The chain is built from TRBV7-6 and TRBJ1-1; perhaps TRBD1 as D (5 bases). The DNA for the CDR3 is TGTGCCAGCAGCTTAGGCAGGGCCGGCACTGAAGCTTTCTTT. Translating gives CASSLGRAGTEAFF.